The rows below give T cell receptor beta chains drawn from one sample of a study of regulatory T cells in long-lasting Graves disease. TCRdb ran MiXCR on the multiplex PCR reads and lists one entry per CDR3 protein. The repertoire holds 400,000 to 450,000 distinct CDR3 sequences, with less than 25% as singletons. The source material was peripheral blood mononuclear cells (PBMCs), sampled when the disease was refractory, from a patient treated with antithyroid drugs. The receptors here all came from a female donor with Graves disease. Each CDR3 is given with its conserved first and last residue. D genes are given only for firm matches. Size is stated for part of the rows, as once, few or many counts, or as a class when the clone is expanded.

>NA|TRBV28|TRBJ1-1|many
TGTGCCAGCAGTTTATCAGGGGTGAACACTGAAGCTTTCTTT
CASSLSGVNTEAFF
>NA|TRBV19|TRBJ2-7|few
TGTGCCAGTAGTACGGACTCTCGATCCTACGAGCAGTACTTC
CASSTDSRSYEQYF
>NA|TRBV2|TRBJ2-7|many
TGTGCCAGCAGTGAAATGCAGGTCTCTTACGAGCAGTACTTC
CASSEMQVSYEQYF
>TRBD1|TRBV20-1|TRBJ1-1|many
TGCAGTGCTAGAGATTATCCGGGACAGGGGATGAACACTGAAGCTTTCTTT
CSARDYPGQGMNTEAFF
>NA|TRBV7-2|TRBJ1-5|NA
TGTGCCAGCAGCCCCGACAGGATGAATCAGCCCCAGCATTTT
CASSPDRMNQPQHF
>NA|TRBV11-1|TRBJ1-1|many
TGTGCCAGCAGCCCTTCGAACACTGAAGCTTTCTTT
CASSPSNTEAFF
>NA|TRBV2|TRBJ2-2|many
TGTGCCAGCAGTGAAGGGACGGTGAACACCGGGGAGCTGTTTTTT
CASSEGTVNTGELFF
>NA|TRBV20-1|TRBJ2-7|few
TGCAGTGCTAGTTGGGGGACACTATACTACGAGCAGTACTTC
CSASWGTLYYEQYF
>TRBD2|TRBV2|TRBJ2-1|few
TGTGCCAGCAGTGAATACCCCGGCGGGAGAGTGAACAATGAGCAGTTCTTC
CASSEYPGGRVNNEQFF
>NA|TRBV6-1|TRBJ1-5|many
TGTGCCAGCAGTGAAGCTGGCAGGGGAGCTGTGGAGCCCCAGCATTTT
CASSEAGRGAVEPQHF
>TRBD1|TRBV6-1|TRBJ2-7|NA
TGTGCCAGCAGTGACACAGGACAGGGAGGAGAGCAGTACTTC
CASSDTGQGGEQYF
>TRBD1|TRBV2|TRBJ2-1|NA
TGTGCCAGCAGTGAAACCGGGACAGGGAGGCGGAATGAGCAGTTCTTC
CASSETGTGRRNEQFF
>TRBD1|TRBV6-1|TRBJ1-2|NA
TGTGCCAGCAGTGGCCCGCGGGACAGGAGTATTAAAGGCTACACCTTC
CASSGPRDRSIKGYTF
>NA|TRBV7-3|TRBJ1-1|NA
TGTGCCAGCAGATTGGGACCGATCACTGAAGCTTTCTTT
CASRLGPITEAFF
>NA|TRBV6-5|TRBJ1-1|NA
TGTGCCAGCAGTTACGGGCCAGACTTTGAAGCTTTCTTT
CASSYGPDFEAFF
>TRBD1|TRBV30|TRBJ1-5|NA
TGTGCCTGGACTTCTATGGGACAGTCCAATCAGCCCCAGCATTTT
CAWTSMGQSNQPQHF
>NA|TRBV28|TRBJ2-5|many
TGTGCCAGCAGTTTGATGGGGACCCAAGAGACCCAGTACTTC
CASSLMGTQETQYF
>NA|TRBV28|TRBJ2-1|few
TGTGCCAGCAGTTTGCCAAAAACCGGGACACTTAATGAGCAGTTCTTC
CASSLPKTGTLNEQFF
>NA|TRBV3-1|TRBJ2-4|NA
TGTGCCAGCAGCCAAGCGGGAGCAGCCAAAAACATTCAGTACTTC
CASSQAGAAKNIQYF
>NA|TRBV9|TRBJ1-3|NA
TGTGCCAGCAGTGGAGGCCGCTCTGGAAACACCATATATTTT
CASSGGRSGNTIYF
>NA|TRBV5-1|TRBJ1-6|many
TGCGCCAGCAGCTTGGGAACGGGGGCGAATTCACCCCTCCACTTT
CASSLGTGANSPLHF
>NA|TRBV3-1|TRBJ2-7|few
TGTGCCAGCAGCCTCCACGACCCCAGCGAGCAGTACTTC
CASSLHDPSEQYF
>NA|TRBV20-1|TRBJ2-7|few
TGCAGTGCCCATCCAGACAGCACCTACGAGCAGTACTTC
CSAHPDSTYEQYF
>TRBD2|TRBV7-3|TRBJ2-1|NA
TGTGCCAGCAGCTACAAATCGGGACTAGCGGGAGAAAGTGAGCAGTTCTTC
CASSYKSGLAGESEQFF